Listed below are T cell receptor beta chains from one sample, sequenced in a study of response to subunit inactivated influenza vaccine. Each CDR3 protein is one row after TCRdb ran MiXCR on the RT-PCR reads. The sample carries 450,000 to 700,000 distinct CDR3 sequences, around 15% recorded once. This specimen consisted of PBMCs from blood, obtained 12 days after vaccination. Source of these receptors: a man in his forties or fifties who received an inactivated influenza vaccine. The CDR3 runs from the conserved cysteine through the conserved F or W.

j_call v_call cdr3_aa
TRBJ2-7 TRBV19 CASSSLAASYEQYF
TRBJ2-1 TRBV18 CASSTESGWSSYNEQFF
TRBJ2-2 TRBV28 CASSSFLRDRNTGELFF
TRBJ2-7 TRBV28 CASSDRQGAKHDEQYF
TRBJ2-2 TRBV4-3 CASSQTGQGGFGELFF
TRBJ2-6 TRBV2 CASSTGFSGANVLTF
TRBJ1-5 TRBV4-2 CASSQELYQPQHF
TRBJ2-1 TRBV19 CASSFVVAYNEQFF
TRBJ2-5 TRBV28 CASSTRGRSVETQYF
TRBJ1-4 TRBV29-1 CSATGAPRENEKLFF
TRBJ1-2 TRBV7-9 CASSLSVGGYTF
TRBJ1-2 TRBV5-5 CASSLGGQPGHYGYTF
TRBJ2-3 TRBV3-1 CASSLRLALNSDTQYF
TRBJ2-1 TRBV20-1 CSARWDREISYNEQFF
TRBJ2-7 TRBV20-1 CSATATGVGYEQYF
TRBJ2-1 TRBV12-3/TRBV12-4 CASTNLGQGNNEQFF
TRBJ1-2 TRBV6-1 CASSESDLPLNYGYTF
TRBJ1-6 TRBV11-2 CASSQARDSYNSPLHF
TRBJ2-1 TRBV2 CASRERGSSYNEQFF
TRBJ2-3 TRBV7-9 CASSYRGQGARDTQYF
TRBJ2-7 TRBV20-1 CSASKGLRYEQYF
TRBJ1-6 TRBV12-3/TRBV12-4 CASSQTGFDSPLHF
TRBJ2-7 TRBV4-1 CASSQGAGPLEEQYF
TRBJ2-2 TRBV9 CASSRRTGANTGELFF
TRBJ1-2 TRBV5-1 CASSLRALTDGYTF
TRBJ2-7 TRBV20-1 CSPLPRGTYEQYF
TRBJ2-3 TRBV12-3/TRBV12-4 CASNGQGATDTQYF
TRBJ2-7 TRBV28 CASSLIASSYEQYF
TRBJ1-1 TRBV12-3/TRBV12-4 CASSGDRTPNTEAFF
TRBJ2-7 TRBV7-9 CASSWGSDSYEQYF
TRBJ2-7 TRBV12-3/TRBV12-4 CASSLGQLDYEQYF
TRBJ2-5 TRBV5-1 CASSLEGLAGVFQETQYF
TRBJ2-5 TRBV21-1 CASPARVGETQYF
TRBJ1-6 TRBV20-1 CSSRSHSPLHF
TRBJ2-1 TRBV20-1 CSARAGGPSNEQFF
TRBJ2-7 TRBV7-9 CASSYIFEQYF
TRBJ2-7 TRBV4-2 CASSQLEGFAGKTSYEQYF
TRBJ2-1 TRBV20-1 CSAPPTRNNEQFF
TRBJ2-1 TRBV9 CASSPLAGGPSDEQFF
TRBJ2-7 TRBV19 CASSTTGYFIDEQYF
TRBJ2-1 TRBV5-5 CASSSRDRKSEQFF
TRBJ2-1 TRBV10-3 CANSGSGYNEQFF
TRBJ2-7 TRBV7-9 CASMLAHSYEQYF
TRBJ2-2 TRBV12-5 CASGFHANTGELFF
TRBJ2-3 TRBV6-2/TRBV6-3 CASSYSPTSGGMRFRDTQYF
TRBJ2-3 TRBV10-3 CAIRKPGLAGVSTDTQYF
TRBJ1-6 TRBV20-1 CSARRQESSYNSPLHF
TRBJ2-1 TRBV12-3/TRBV12-4 CASSFFSWVGYNEQFF
TRBJ2-5 TRBV7-2 CASSLAGRLIQETQYF
TRBJ2-1 TRBV24-1 CATSDIHADGTSGRASYNEQFF
TRBJ2-7 TRBV6-5 CASSYSSYSPSPIYEQYF
TRBJ2-5 TRBV6-5 CASSYFLQETQYF
TRBJ2-2 TRBV15 CATSRGGRTGELFF
TRBJ2-7 TRBV4-1 CASSQVGGSAYEQYF
TRBJ2-1 TRBV7-9 CASSLVGGRSIEQFF